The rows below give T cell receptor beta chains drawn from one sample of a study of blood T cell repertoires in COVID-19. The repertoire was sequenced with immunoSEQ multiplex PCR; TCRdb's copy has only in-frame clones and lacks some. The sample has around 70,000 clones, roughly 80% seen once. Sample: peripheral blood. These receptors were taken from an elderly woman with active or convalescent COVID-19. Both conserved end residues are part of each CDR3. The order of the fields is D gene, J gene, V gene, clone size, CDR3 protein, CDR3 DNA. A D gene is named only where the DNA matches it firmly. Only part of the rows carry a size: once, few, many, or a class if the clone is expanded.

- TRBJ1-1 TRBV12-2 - CASRSPKASNTEAFF TGTGCAAGTCGCTCACCCAAAGCCTCGAACACTGAAGCTTTCTTT
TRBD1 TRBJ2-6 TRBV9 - CASSATGTVDSGANVLTF TGTGCCAGCAGCGCGACCGGGACAGTAGATTCTGGGGCCAACGTCCTGACTTTC
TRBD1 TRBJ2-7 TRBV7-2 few CASSRDRRKSEQYF TGTGCCAGCAGCCGGGACAGGAGGAAGTCCGAGCAGTACTTC
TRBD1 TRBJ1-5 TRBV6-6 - CASSNRGSNQPQHF TGTGCCAGCAGTAACAGGGGAAGCAATCAGCCCCAGCATTTT
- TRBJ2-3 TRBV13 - CASSLGPGTDTQYF TGTGCCAGCAGCTTAGGCCCTGGCACAGATACGCAGTATTTT
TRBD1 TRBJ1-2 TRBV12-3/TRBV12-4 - CASSRGGAYGYTF TGTGCCAGCAGTCGAGGGGGCGCTTATGGCTACACCTTC
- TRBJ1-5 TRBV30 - CAWSVQGNQPQHF TGTGCCTGGAGTGTACAGGGTAATCAGCCCCAGCATTTT
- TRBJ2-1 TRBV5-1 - CASSLGGNSYNEQFF TGCGCCAGCAGCTTGGGAGGGAACTCCTACAATGAGCAGTTCTTC
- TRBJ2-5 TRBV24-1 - CATSTGVETQYF TGTGCCACCAGTACCGGGGTGGAGACCCAGTACTTC
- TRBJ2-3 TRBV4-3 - CASSQLGGAYSTDTQYF TGCGCCAGCAGCCAATTAGGGGGGGCATATAGCACAGATACGCAGTATTTT
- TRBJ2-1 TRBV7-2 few CASSRGTPVIEQFF TGTGCCAGCAGCCGGGGGACGCCAGTCATCGAGCAGTTCTTC
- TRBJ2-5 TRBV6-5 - CASRTQIQETQYF TGTGCCAGCAGGACACAGATACAAGAGACCCAGTACTTC
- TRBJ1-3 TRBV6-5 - CASSRETGNTIYF TGTGCCAGCAGTCGGGAAACTGGAAACACCATATATTTT
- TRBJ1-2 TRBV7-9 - CASRFDRSDGYTF TGTGCCAGCAGGTTTGACAGGAGTGATGGCTACACCTTC
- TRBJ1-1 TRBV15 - CATSRERTVLNTEAFF TGTGCCACCAGCAGAGAACGAACAGTGTTGAACACTGAAGCTTTCTTT
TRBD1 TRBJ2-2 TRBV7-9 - CASSSQGVAGELFF TGTGCCAGCAGCTCACAGGGGGTAGCCGGGGAGCTGTTTTTT
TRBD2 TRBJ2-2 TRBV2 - CASKLAVANTGELFF TGTGCCAGCAAACTAGCGGTAGCGAACACCGGGGAGCTGTTTTTT
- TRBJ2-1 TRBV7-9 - CASSLVGTTYNEQFF TGTGCCAGCAGCTTAGTAGGGACAACCTACAATGAGCAGTTCTTC
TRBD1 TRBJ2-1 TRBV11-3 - CASSFPGQGANEQFF TGTGCCAGCAGCTTCCCTGGGCAGGGGGCTAATGAGCAGTTCTTC
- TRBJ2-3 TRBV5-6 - CASRTFSSTDTQYF TGTGCCAGCAGGACATTCTCTAGCACAGATACGCAGTATTTT
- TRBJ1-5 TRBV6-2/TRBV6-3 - CASSYSGGINQPQHF TGTGCCAGCAGTTACTCGGGAGGGATCAATCAGCCCCAGCATTTT
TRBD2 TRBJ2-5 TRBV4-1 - CASSPWKGGHLNQETQYF TGCGCCAGCAGCCCTTGGAAGGGAGGGCACCTAAACCAAGAGACCCAGTACTTC
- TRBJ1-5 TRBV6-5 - CACDGTGRGNQPQHF TGTGCCTGCGATGGTACGGGCCGCGGGAATCAGCCCCAGCATTTT
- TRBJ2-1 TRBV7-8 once CASSLEQFSYNEQFF TGTGCCAGCAGCTTAGAACAGTTCTCCTACAATGAGCAGTTCTTC
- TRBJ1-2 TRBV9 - CASSVGILGAEGYTF TGTGCCAGCAGCGTAGGGATTTTAGGGGCTGAAGGCTACACCTTC
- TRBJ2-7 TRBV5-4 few CASSLERLGGEQYF TGTGCCAGCAGCTTGGAGCGCTTGGGTGGCGAGCAGTACTTC
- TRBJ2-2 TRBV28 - CASRRYVSEELFF TGTGCCAGCAGGAGATATGTGAGCGAGGAGCTGTTTTTT
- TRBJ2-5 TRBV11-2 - CASSLLRGAETQYF TGTGCCAGCAGCTTACTAAGGGGCGCCGAGACCCAGTACTTC
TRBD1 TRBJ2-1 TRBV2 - CASRPTGIGSDEQFF TGTGCCAGCAGACCGACAGGGATCGGTTCCGATGAGCAGTTCTTC
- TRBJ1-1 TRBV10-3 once CAISESADLNTEAFF TGTGCCATCAGTGAGTCTGCGGACTTGAACACTGAAGCTTTCTTT
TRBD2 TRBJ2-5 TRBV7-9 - CASSSGLARGETQYF TGTGCCAGCAGCTCAGGACTAGCCCGAGGGGAGACCCAGTACTTC
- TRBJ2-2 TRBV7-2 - CASSLVGIGNTGELFF TGTGCCAGCAGCTTAGTCGGGATTGGGAACACCGGGGAGCTGTTTTTT
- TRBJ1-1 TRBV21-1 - CASSKPTTTNTEAFF TGTGCCAGCAGCAAACCGACGACGACTAACACTGAAGCTTTCTTT
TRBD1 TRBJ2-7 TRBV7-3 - CASSQRTGTEQYF TGTGCCAGCAGCCAGCGGACAGGGACCGAGCAGTACTTC
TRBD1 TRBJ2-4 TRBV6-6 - CASSPRTGGLENIQYF TGTGCCAGCAGTCCCAGGACAGGGGGCTTGGAAAACATTCAGTACTTC
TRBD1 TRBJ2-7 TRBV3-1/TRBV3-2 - CASMRTGVYEQYF TGTGCCAGCATGCGGACAGGGGTCTACGAGCAGTACTTC
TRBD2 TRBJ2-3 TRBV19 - CASSTQLAGRTDTQYF TGTGCCAGTAGTACGCAACTAGCGGGCCGCACAGATACGCAGTATTTT
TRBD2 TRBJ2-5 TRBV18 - CASSVAGGPQETQYF TGTGCCAGCTCTGTCGCGGGGGGGCCCCAAGAGACCCAGTACTTC
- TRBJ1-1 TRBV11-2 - CASSLDFAAEQAFF TGTGCCAGCAGCTTAGACTTCGCGGCAGAGCAAGCTTTCTTT
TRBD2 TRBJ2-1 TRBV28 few CASSLTSGRAWYNEQFF TGTGCCAGCAGTTTGACTAGCGGGAGGGCCTGGTACAATGAGCAGTTCTTC
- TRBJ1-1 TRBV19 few CASSFGEYTEAFF TGTGCCAGTAGTTTCGGGGAGTATACTGAAGCTTTCTTT
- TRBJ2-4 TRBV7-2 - CASSLLPPDRNIQYF TGTGCCAGCAGCTTATTACCACCGGACAGAAACATTCAGTACTTC
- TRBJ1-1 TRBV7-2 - CASSLMGARSEAFF TGTGCCAGCAGCTTAATGGGGGCTAGGTCTGAAGCTTTCTTT
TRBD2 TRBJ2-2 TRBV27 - CASSLSGGINGELFF TGTGCCAGCAGTTTATCGGGAGGGATTAACGGGGAGCTGTTTTTT
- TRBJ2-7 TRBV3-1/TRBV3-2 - CASSQEYAGEQYF TGTGCCAGCAGCCAAGAGTACGCGGGGGAGCAGTACTTC
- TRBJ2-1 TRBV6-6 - CASRNRPGEQFF TGTGCCAGCAGAAACAGGCCGGGTGAGCAGTTCTTC
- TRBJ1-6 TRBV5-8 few CASSPPLAVSPLHF TGTGCCAGCAGTCCCCCTCTGGCAGTTTCACCCCTCCACTTT
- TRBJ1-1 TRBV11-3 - CASSPTGQNTEAFF TGTGCCAGCAGCCCCACAGGACAGAACACTGAAGCTTTCTTT
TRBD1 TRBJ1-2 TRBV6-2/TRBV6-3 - CASSPGGQGIAYGYTF TGTGCCAGCAGTCCGGGGGGACAGGGGATTGCCTATGGCTACACCTTC
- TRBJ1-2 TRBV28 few CASSRYGQTWGGYTF TGTGCCAGCAGCCGGTACGGACAGACTTGGGGTGGCTACACCTTC
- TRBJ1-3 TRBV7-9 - CASSPSSGNTIYF TGTGCCAGCAGCCCCTCCTCTGGAAACACCATATATTTT
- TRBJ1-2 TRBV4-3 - CASSQGNPQGVDGYTF TGCGCCAGCAGCCAAGGAAACCCCCAGGGTGTCGATGGCTACACCTTC
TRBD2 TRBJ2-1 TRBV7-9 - CASSLQTSGISYNEQFF TGTGCCAGCAGCTTGCAGACTAGCGGGATCTCCTACAATGAGCAGTTCTTC
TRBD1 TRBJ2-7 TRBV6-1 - CASSEIVGTGAYEQYF TGTGCCAGCAGTGAAATTGTCGGGACAGGTGCCTACGAGCAGTACTTC
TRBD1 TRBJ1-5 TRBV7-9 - CASSLSNGPGQGNQPQHF TGTGCCAGCAGCCTATCTAATGGCCCCGGACAGGGCAATCAGCCCCAGCATTTT